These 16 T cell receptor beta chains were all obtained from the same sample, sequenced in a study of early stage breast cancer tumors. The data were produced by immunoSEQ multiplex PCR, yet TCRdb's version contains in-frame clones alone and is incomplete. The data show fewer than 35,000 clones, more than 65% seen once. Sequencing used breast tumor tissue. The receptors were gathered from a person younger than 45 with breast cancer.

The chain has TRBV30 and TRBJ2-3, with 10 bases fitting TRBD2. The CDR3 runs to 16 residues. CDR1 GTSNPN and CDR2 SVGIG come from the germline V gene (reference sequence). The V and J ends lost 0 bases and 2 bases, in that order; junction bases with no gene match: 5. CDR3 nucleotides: TGTGCCTGGAGTGTAGGGCTAGCGGGAGTCACAGATACGCAGTATTTT. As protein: CAWSVGLAGVTDTQYF. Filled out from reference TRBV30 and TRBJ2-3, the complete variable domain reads SQTIHQWPATLVQPVGSPLSLECTVEGTSNPNLYWYRQAAGRGLQLLFYSVGIGQISSEVPQNLSASRPQDRQFILSSKKLLLSDSGFYLCAWSVGLAGVTDTQYFGPGTRLTVL.

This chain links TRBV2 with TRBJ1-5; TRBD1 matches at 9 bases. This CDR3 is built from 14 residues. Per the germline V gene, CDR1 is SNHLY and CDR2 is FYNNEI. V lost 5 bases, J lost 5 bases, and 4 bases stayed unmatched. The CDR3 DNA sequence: TGTGCCAGCAGTACGAGACAGGGGGATCAGCCCCAGCATTTT. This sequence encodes CASSTRQGDQPQHF.

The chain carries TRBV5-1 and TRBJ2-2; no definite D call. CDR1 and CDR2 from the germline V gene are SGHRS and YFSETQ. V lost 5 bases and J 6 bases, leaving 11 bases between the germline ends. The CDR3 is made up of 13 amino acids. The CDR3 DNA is TGCGCCAGCAGTGGAGAGTCTCCCGGGGAGCTGTTTTTT. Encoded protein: CASSGESPGELFF.

Written as DNA, the CDR3 is TGCGCCAGCAGCCAAGGGTCAGGGGGTAAGGAGACCCAGTACTTC. This codes for CASSQGSGGKETQYF. The rearrangement joins TRBV4-1 to TRBJ2-5; 7 bases match TRBD1. V gave up 1 base and J gave up 5 bases; unmatched junction bases: 7. The germline gives CDR1 MGHRA, CDR2 YSYEKL. The CDR3 length is 15 residues.

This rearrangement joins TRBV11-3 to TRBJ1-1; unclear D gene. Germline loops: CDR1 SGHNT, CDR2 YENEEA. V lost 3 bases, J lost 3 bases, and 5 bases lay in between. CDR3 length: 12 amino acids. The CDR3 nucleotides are TGTGCCAGCAGCTTCGACGACACTGAAGCTTTCTTT. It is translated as CASSFDDTEAFF.

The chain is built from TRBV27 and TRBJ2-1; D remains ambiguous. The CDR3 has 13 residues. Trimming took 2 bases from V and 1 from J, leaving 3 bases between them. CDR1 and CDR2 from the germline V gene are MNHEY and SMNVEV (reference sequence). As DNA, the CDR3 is TGTGCCAGCAGTTTACGGTCCTACAATGAGCAGTTCTTC. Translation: CASSLRSYNEQFF.

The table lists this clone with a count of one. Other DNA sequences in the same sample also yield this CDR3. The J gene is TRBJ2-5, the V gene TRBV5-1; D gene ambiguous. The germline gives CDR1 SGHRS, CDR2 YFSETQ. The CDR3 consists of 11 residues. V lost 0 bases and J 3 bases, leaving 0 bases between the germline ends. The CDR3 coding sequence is TGCGCCAGCAGCTTGGAAGAGACCCAGTACTTC. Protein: CASSLEETQYF.

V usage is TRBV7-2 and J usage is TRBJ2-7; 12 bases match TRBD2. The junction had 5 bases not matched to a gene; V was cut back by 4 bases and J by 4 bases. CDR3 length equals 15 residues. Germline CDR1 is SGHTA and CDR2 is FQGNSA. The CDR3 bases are TGTGCCAGCAGCTCCACCGGGACTAGCGGGTACGAGCAGTACTTC. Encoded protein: CASSSTGTSGYEQYF.

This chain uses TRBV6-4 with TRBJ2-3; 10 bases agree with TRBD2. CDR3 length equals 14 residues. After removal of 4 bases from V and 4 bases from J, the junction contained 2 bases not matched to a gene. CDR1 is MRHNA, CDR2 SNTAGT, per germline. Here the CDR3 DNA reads TGTGCCAGCAGTGGGACTAGCGGCCCAGATACGCAGTATTTT. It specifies CASSGTSGPDTQYF.

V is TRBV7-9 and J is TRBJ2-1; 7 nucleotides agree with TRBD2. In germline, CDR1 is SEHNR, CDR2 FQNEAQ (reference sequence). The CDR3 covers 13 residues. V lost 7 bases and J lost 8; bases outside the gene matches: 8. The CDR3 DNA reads TGTGCCAGCAACTCAGCGGGATATGATGAGCAGTTCTTC. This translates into CASNSAGYDEQFF.

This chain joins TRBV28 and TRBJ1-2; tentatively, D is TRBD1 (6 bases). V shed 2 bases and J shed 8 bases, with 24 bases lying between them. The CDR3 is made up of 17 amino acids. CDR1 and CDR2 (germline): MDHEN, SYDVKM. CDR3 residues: CASSLAGYGQFEAGYTF. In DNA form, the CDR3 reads TGTGCCAGCAGTTTAGCTGGCTATGGACAGTTCGAAGCCGGCTACACCTTC.

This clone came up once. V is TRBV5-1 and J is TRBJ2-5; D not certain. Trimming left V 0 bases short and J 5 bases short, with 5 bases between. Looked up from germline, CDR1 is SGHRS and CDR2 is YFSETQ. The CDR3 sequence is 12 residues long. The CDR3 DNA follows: TGCGCCAGCAGCTTGGTAGCCGAGACCCAGTACTTC. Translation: CASSLVAETQYF.

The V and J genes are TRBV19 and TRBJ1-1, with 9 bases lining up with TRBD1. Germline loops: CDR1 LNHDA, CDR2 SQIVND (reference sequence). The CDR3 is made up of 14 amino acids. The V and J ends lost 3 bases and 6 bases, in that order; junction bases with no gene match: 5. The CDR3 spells CASSIIDRGSEAFF. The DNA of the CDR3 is TGTGCCAGTAGTATCATCGACAGGGGGTCTGAAGCTTTCTTT.

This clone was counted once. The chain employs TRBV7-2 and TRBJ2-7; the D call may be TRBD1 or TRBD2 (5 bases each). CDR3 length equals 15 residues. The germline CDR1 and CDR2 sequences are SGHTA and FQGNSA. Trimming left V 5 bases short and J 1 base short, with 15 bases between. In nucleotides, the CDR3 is TGTGCCAGCAGCCCCTACCCGGGGCCTTCCTACGAGCAGTACTTC. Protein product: CASSPYPGPSYEQYF.

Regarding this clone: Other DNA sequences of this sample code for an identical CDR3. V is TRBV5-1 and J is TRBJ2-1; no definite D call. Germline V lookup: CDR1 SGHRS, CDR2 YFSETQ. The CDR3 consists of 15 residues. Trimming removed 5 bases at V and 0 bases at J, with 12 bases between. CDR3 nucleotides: TGCGCCAGCAGTGTATTAGAGGACTCCTACAATGAGCAGTTCTTC. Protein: CASSVLEDSYNEQFF.

The CDR3 DNA follows: TGCGCCAGCAGCTCGCCTAGCGGGACGGGCTCTGGGGCCAACGTCCTGACTTTC. Translated: CASSSPSGTGSGANVLTF. The rearrangement links TRBV5-1 to TRBJ2-6; 9 nucleotides match TRBD2. Trimming cost V 3 bases and J 0 bases; bases outside gene matches: 7. This CDR3 spans 18 amino acids. CDR1 and CDR2 from the germline V gene are SGHRS and YFSETQ.